This T cell receptor beta chain was sequenced during a study of technical replicates of blood from several donors. The V gene lost 6 bases and the J gene lost 5 bases, with 11 bases spanning the gap. The germline CDR1 and CDR2 sequences are LGHNT and FRNRAP. This CDR3 region has 12 residues. Sequencing used immunoSEQ multiplex PCR; TCRdb keeps in-frame clones, though not all of them. The repertoire consists of tens of thousands of clones, with more than 70% occurring once and the leading ten covering 5.5% to 6.5%. The TCR was taken from a human donor in good health. Some clones in this sample may be carry-over from other donors' samples. This sequence joins TRBV12-5 and TRBJ2-7; D is uncertain. Sequenced: PBMCs. CDR3 nucleotides: TGTGCTAGTGGCCGCCAAATAGACGAGCAGTACTTC. Translating it yields CASGRQIDEQYF.